This T cell receptor (beta chain) was observed in a study of CD8+ T cells in alopecia areata (dated by TCRdb to 2016 to 2019). About the study as a whole: In both human patients and the C3H/HeJ mouse model, the study applied high-throughput TCRbeta sequencing to look at T cell clonal expansion in alopecia areata. Scalp clonality was compared across normal scalp (n=4), patchy alopecia areata scalp (n=8), and alopecia totalis/universalis scalp (n=8). TCRbeta CDR3 regions were amplified by immunoSEQ multiplex PCR with 35 Vbeta forward and 13 Jbeta reverse primers. RNA was obtained with the PAXgene miRNA kit for fixed scalp, the miRNeasy kit for PBMCs, and the RNeasy kit for mouse skin. Scalp tissue and sorted CD4+ and CD8+ peripheral blood T cells from patchy and totalis/universalis alopecia areata patients and from healthy controls were covered by human TCRbeta sequencing. The investigation overall reported the following: Shared TCR sequences between patients were less evident than in mice, which may be partly attributable to HLA diversity in the patient population. Compared with normal scalp, lesional scalp, particularly in alopecia totalis/universalis, had higher clonality and more expanded CD8+ clones, which suggests antigenic drive. Resident alphabeta T cells in normal human skin are also sequenced, complicating scalp TCR repertoire analysis, unlike mouse skin dominated by gammadelta T cells.

PBMCs were isolated by density centrifugation and stained for CD3, CD4 and CD8, and CD4+ and CD8+ T cells were sorted on a FACSAria. Scalp biopsies and blood samples were provided by unaffected controls. Libraries were made using the immunoSEQ multiplex PCR assay. RNA was extracted from all samples and reverse transcribed into cDNA as template for TCR sequencing. First-strand cDNA was synthesized with SuperScript III using a 2:1 mix of oligo-dT and random hexamers. A synthetic immune receptor repertoire was used to measure amplification bias, and any remaining bias was corrected computationally. On the study's bioinformatics: Raw reads were preprocessed for error removal, and CDR3 was defined according to IMGT conventions as running from the conserved cysteine to phenylalanine. Clonality was computed as 1 minus the Shannon entropy, with the entropy normalized by log2 of the number of productive unique TCRs. Scalp TCRbeta sequences were cross-referenced with sorted blood CD4 and CD8 repertoires so that the CD4 or CD8 identity of scalp clones could be inferred. The table was pulled from immuneACCESS by TCRdb, which kept in-frame rearrangements only. Such tables lose some clones; where checked, under half of the loss comes from unresolved V genes, and the rest has no known cause. V, J and clone size are taken as reported in that table, and D and trimming were inferred from the DNA itself. The sample records about 110,000 clones, approximately 63% of which are singletons. The top ten hold 20% of the sample.

A note on this clone: Its antigen specificity is not known. Base qualities are not recorded, but no much larger clone differs from it by a single base.

The receptor was isolated from a human donor in good health. Material for sequencing was CD8+ T cells sorted from blood.

The nucleotides are TGTGCCAGCAGCTTAGCCGGTGTACTAGCGGAGCAGTACTTC. This codes for CASSLAGVLAEQYF. The receptor chain draws on TRBV7-9 and TRBJ2-7, and 7 junctional nucleotides match TRBD2. As encoded in the germline V gene (reference sequence), CDR1 is SEHNR while CDR2 is FQNEAQ. After removal of 0 bases from V and 7 bases from J, the junction retains 6 bases not matched to a gene. From the cysteine up to the phenylalanine, the CDR3 has a length of 14 residues. Only the CDR3 DNA stays, 42 bases, in frame from base 1.